This is a list of T cell receptor beta chains from one sample in a study of identical twins. TCRdb redid the calling of the 5' RACE reads with MiXCR, one entry per CDR3 protein. The sample consists of roughly 690,000 distinct CDR3 sequences, about 20% of them appearing once. A further study also used this sample, focusing on T cells expressing NK-cell markers.

The sample comprised PBMCs. These receptors all come from a woman aged 18-29 years in good health. CDR3s include the opening cysteine and the closing phenylalanine or tryptophan. A D gene is named only where the DNA matches it firmly. Clone size, where shown, is once, few, many, or a class for clones that have expanded.

>14|TRBJ2-1|TRBD2|NA|TRBV12-3/TRBV12-4
CASRPGGPYNEQFF
TGTGCCAGCAGGCCGGGGGGTCCCTACAATGAGCAGTTCTTC
>14|TRBJ2-2|NA|NA|TRBV2
CASRKTVNTGELFF
TGTGCCAGCCGGAAGACGGTGAACACCGGGGAGCTGTTTTTT
>14|TRBJ2-5|NA|NA|TRBV6-1
CASSGRAVRETQYF
TGTGCCAGCAGTGGCCGGGCTGTTCGGGAGACCCAGTACTTC
>14|TRBJ2-7|NA|few|TRBV20-1
CSVLRETDRNEQYF
TGCAGTGTTCTACGGGAAACAGATCGCAACGAGCAGTACTTC
>13|TRBJ2-3|NA|NA|TRBV7-9
CASSLAGTPTQYF
TGTGCCAGCAGCTTAGCCGGGACCCCTACGCAGTATTTT
>15|TRBJ2-7|NA|few|TRBV6-1
CASTKPWDQSYEQYF
TGTGCCAGCACCAAACCGTGGGACCAGTCCTACGAGCAGTACTTC
>16|TRBJ1-5|TRBD1|NA|TRBV7-2
CASSLRGTEGYQPQHF
TGTGCCAGCAGCTTAAGGGGGACAGAGGGCTATCAGCCCCAGCATTTT
>17|TRBJ2-1|TRBD1|few|TRBV20-1
CSASFFSGTVSYNEQFF
TGCAGTGCTAGCTTTTTTTCTGGGACAGTCTCCTACAATGAGCAGTTCTTC
>13|TRBJ2-7|NA|NA|TRBV7-2
CASSSPQGYEQYF
TGTGCCAGCAGCTCACCACAGGGCTACGAGCAGTACTTC
>16|TRBJ2-1|TRBD2|NA|TRBV4-3
CASSQEASGRGYEQFF
TGCGCCAGCAGCCAAGAGGCTAGCGGGAGAGGCTATGAGCAGTTCTTC
>17|TRBJ2-3|NA|NA|TRBV7-2
CASSPGRGRDGTDTQYF
TGTGCCAGCAGTCCGGGCAGAGGACGGGATGGCACAGATACGCAGTATTTT
>14|TRBJ1-3|NA|many|TRBV7-9
CASSLQASGNTIYF
TGTGCCAGCAGCTTACAAGCCTCTGGAAACACCATATATTTT
>13|TRBJ2-2|NA|few|TRBV9
CASSVGETGELFF
TGTGCCAGCAGCGTAGGGGAGACCGGGGAGCTGTTTTTT
>15|TRBJ2-2|NA|NA|TRBV6-5
CASSYSPRETGELFF
TGTGCCAGCAGTTACTCGCCCAGGGAGACCGGGGAGCTGTTTTTT
>18|TRBJ2-3|TRBD2|NA|TRBV11-1
CASSSTGTSGRRTDTQYF
TGTGCCAGCAGCTCGACCGGGACTAGCGGGAGGAGGACAGATACGCAGTATTTT
>15|TRBJ2-7|NA|NA|TRBV10-3
CAIGGRGGASYEQYF
TGTGCCATCGGGGGTAGGGGGGGCGCATCCTACGAGCAGTACTTC
>14|TRBJ2-3|NA|few|TRBV25-1
CASSEWAGRDTQYF
TGTGCCAGCAGTGAATGGGCTGGAAGGGATACGCAGTATTTT
>15|TRBJ2-1|TRBD1|NA|TRBV7-8
CASSFRDRVHNEQFF
TGTGCCAGCAGCTTCCGGGACAGGGTCCACAATGAGCAGTTCTTC
>15|TRBJ1-2|NA|few|TRBV21-1
CASSKIRQAHLGYTF
TGTGCCAGCAGCAAAATCCGACAGGCCCACCTTGGCTACACCTTC
>13|TRBJ1-2|NA|few|TRBV6-1
CASSTGSNYGYTF
TGTGCCAGCAGCACAGGTTCTAACTATGGCTACACCTTC
>17|TRBJ2-1|TRBD2|NA|TRBV27
CASSPITSGGTYKEQFF
TGTGCCAGCAGTCCCATAACTAGCGGGGGGACCTACAAAGAGCAGTTCTTC
>12|TRBJ2-1|NA|few|TRBV7-8
CASSGRGHEQFF
TGTGCCAGCAGCGGTAGGGGTCATGAGCAGTTCTTC
>13|TRBJ1-5|NA|NA|TRBV6-1
CASGGHSNQPQHF
TGTGCCAGCGGGGGGCATAGCAATCAGCCCCAGCATTTT
>13|TRBJ2-1|NA|many|TRBV27
CASSLSKVGKQFF
TGTGCCAGCAGTTTATCGAAGGTGGGAAAGCAGTTCTTC
>15|TRBJ2-7|TRBD1|NA|TRBV9
CASSVTGGDSYEQYF
TGTGCCAGCAGCGTAACAGGGGGTGACTCCTACGAGCAGTACTTC
>14|TRBJ2-5|NA|NA|TRBV7-2
CASTLVGVPETQYF
TGTGCCAGCACCTTAGTTGGGGTACCGGAGACCCAGTACTTC
>13|TRBJ1-1|NA|NA|TRBV7-9
CASTEWGGTEAFF
TGTGCCAGCACCGAGTGGGGGGGCACTGAAGCTTTCTTT
>14|TRBJ2-1|NA|NA|TRBV20-1
CSALTISGRNEQFF
TGCAGCGCCCTTACCATCTCGGGGCGCAATGAGCAGTTCTTC
>16|TRBJ1-1|TRBD1|NA|TRBV5-1
CASSRQGSAWNTEAFF
TGCGCCAGCAGCAGACAGGGGTCAGCATGGAACACTGAAGCTTTCTTT
>15|TRBJ2-1|NA|few|TRBV24-1
CATSDPAVGYNEQFF
TGTGCCACCAGTGATCCCGCGGTGGGTTACAATGAGCAGTTCTTC
>12|TRBJ2-7|NA|few|TRBV15
CATSRVPFEQYF
TGTGCCACCAGCAGAGTTCCGTTTGAGCAGTACTTC